The 9 T cell receptor beta chains in this list originate from one sample, sequenced in a study of T cell changes during pregnancy in multiple sclerosis. Sequenced by immunoSEQ multiplex PCR; TCRdb stores in-frame clones only, minus some. The sample consists of about 29,000 clones, about 89% of them appearing once. The sample was CD8+ T cells from peripheral blood mononuclear cells, taken before pregnancy. These receptors originate from a female donor with multiple sclerosis, enrolled in a pregnancy study.

This rearrangement joins TRBV11-3 to TRBJ1-1; 8 nucleotides agree with TRBD1. The CDR3 is made up of 15 amino acids. The V gene end was trimmed by 3 bases and the J gene end by 7 bases; junction bases not matched to a gene: 10. Germline lookup yields CDR1 SGHNT and CDR2 YENEEA. The CDR3 nucleotides read TGTGCCAGCAGCTTTAGAGTGACAGGGGTGGATGAAGCTTTCTTT. Protein: CASSFRVTGVDEAFF.

This clone was recorded once. The V and J genes are TRBV2 and TRBJ1-1; tentatively, D is TRBD1 (5 bases). Germline V gene sequence: CDR1 SNHLY, CDR2 FYNNEI. The length of the CDR3 is 15 residues. Trimming removed 1 base at V and 1 base at J, with 10 bases between. The CDR3 DNA reads TGTGCCAGCAGTGAAGATGGGGGGGGGAACACTGAAGCTTTCTTT. Translation: CASSEDGGGNTEAFF.

CDR3 in DNA: TGTGCCAGCAGCCTGGGACTAGCCACGAAGGATGAGCAGTTCTTC. Amino acid sequence: CASSLGLATKDEQFF. The rearrangement uses TRBV9 and TRBJ2-1, with 9 bases lining up with TRBD2. CDR1 is SGDLS and CDR2 is YYNGEE in the germline V gene. Trimming removed 4 bases from V and 8 bases from J; junction bases left unmatched: 10. This CDR3 contains 15 residues.

The V call is TRBV4-3, the J call TRBJ1-3, with 7 bases identical to TRBD1. The J segment lost 0 bases and the V segment lost 0 bases, leaving 8 bases of the junction unmatched. This CDR3 spans 18 amino acids. The germline V gene encodes CDR1 LGHNA and CDR2 YSLEER. CDR3 sequence (DNA): TGCGCCAGCAGCCAAGATGGGGCGGGACAGCTCTCTGGAAACACCATATATTTT. It is translated as CASSQDGAGQLSGNTIYF.

The chain links TRBV5-4 to TRBJ2-7, with TRBD1 identical over 11 bases. The CDR3 sequence is 16 residues long. After removal of 4 bases from V and 3 bases from J, the junction contained 9 bases not matched to a gene. In germline, CDR1 is SGHNT, CDR2 YYREEE (reference sequence). The CDR3: CASSPREGTGGYEQYF. CDR3 nucleotide sequence: TGTGCCAGCAGCCCTCGAGAGGGGACAGGGGGCTACGAGCAGTACTTC.

This sequence joins TRBV9 and TRBJ1-2; tentative D call: TRBD1 (5 bases). The V gene lost 4 bases and the J gene lost 1 base, with 26 bases spanning the gap. Per the germline V gene, CDR1 is SGDLS and CDR2 is YYNGEE. This CDR3 region has 19 residues. For the CDR3, the DNA is TGTGCCAGCAGCCGGGAGGATGGCCCCAGGGCCGGCGATAACTATGGCTACACCTTC. It yields the protein CASSREDGPRAGDNYGYTF.

CDR3 amino acids: CASSQDRLAGGEQYF. The CDR3 region has the DNA TGCGCCAGCAGCCAAGATAGGCTAGCGGGAGGTGAGCAGTACTTC. The chain has TRBV4-3 and TRBJ2-7, with 11 bases matching TRBD2. The germline V gene encodes CDR1 LGHNA and CDR2 YSLEER. The CDR3 extends over 15 amino acids. The trim removed 0 bases at V and 7 bases at J, leaving 5 bases unmatched.

The rearrangement uses TRBV13 and TRBJ2-7; D ambiguous. The germline V gene has CDR1 PRHDT and CDR2 FYEKMQ (reference sequence). This CDR3 spans 14 amino acids. Trimming left V 2 bases short and J 0 bases short, with 8 bases between. CDR3 coding DNA: TGTGCCAGCAGCTTACGCGGTTTCTCCTACGAGCAGTACTTC. It encodes CASSLRGFSYEQYF.

The chain joins TRBV4-1 to TRBJ1-5; 8 nucleotides line up with TRBD1. The length of the CDR3 is 15 residues. Germline V CDR1 and CDR2: MGHRA, YSYEKL. After removal of 1 base from V and 1 base from J, the junction contained 0 bases not matched to a gene. The CDR3, as DNA: TGCGCCAGCAGCCAAGGGACAGGGAGCAATCAGCCCCAGCATTTT. Protein sequence: CASSQGTGSNQPQHF.